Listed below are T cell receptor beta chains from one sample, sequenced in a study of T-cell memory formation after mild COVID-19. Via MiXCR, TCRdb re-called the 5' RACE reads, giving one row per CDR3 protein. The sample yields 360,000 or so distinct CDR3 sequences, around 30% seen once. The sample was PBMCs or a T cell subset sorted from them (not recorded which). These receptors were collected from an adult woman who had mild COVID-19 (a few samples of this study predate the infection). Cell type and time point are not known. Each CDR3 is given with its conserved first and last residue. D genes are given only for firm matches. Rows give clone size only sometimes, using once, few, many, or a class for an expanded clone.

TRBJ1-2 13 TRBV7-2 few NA TGTGCCAGCAGCTTACAGGGCCTGAGTGGCTACACCTTC CASSLQGLSGYTF
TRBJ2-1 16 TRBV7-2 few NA TGTGCCAGCAGCTTAAATCCGGGGGCTGTCTACAATGAGCAGTTCTTC CASSLNPGAVYNEQFF
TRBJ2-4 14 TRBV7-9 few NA TGTGCCAGCAGCGCCGCAGCAGCCAAAAACATTCAGTACTTC CASSAAAAKNIQYF
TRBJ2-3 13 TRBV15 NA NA TGTGCCACCAGTGGCTCCGTTCGGGATACGCAGTATTTT CATSGSVRDTQYF
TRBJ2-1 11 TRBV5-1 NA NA TGCGCTGGCAAGTTAGGCAATGAGCAGTTCTTC CAGKLGNEQFF
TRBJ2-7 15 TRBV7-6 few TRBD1 TGTGCCAGCAGCCCCTCCGGACAGGGGGCCCACGAGCAGTACTTC CASSPSGQGAHEQYF
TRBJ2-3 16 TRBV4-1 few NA TGCGCCAGCAGCCAAGAATGGGGTTACGGCACAGATACGCAGTATTTT CASSQEWGYGTDTQYF
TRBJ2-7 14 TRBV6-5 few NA TGTGCCAGCAGGACAGGTCCGGGCTCCTACGAGCAGTACTTC CASRTGPGSYEQYF
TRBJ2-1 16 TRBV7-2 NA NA TGTGCCAGCAGCCCCTGGGTAAGGGGTTCCTACAATGAGCAGTTCTTC CASSPWVRGSYNEQFF
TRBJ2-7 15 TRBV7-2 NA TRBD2 TGTGCCAGCAGCTTAGGACTAGCGGGCATCTTAGGGCAGTACTTC CASSLGLAGILGQYF
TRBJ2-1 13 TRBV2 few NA TGTGCCAGCAGCATGGAGGGCCTAGGTGAGCAGTTCTTC CASSMEGLGEQFF